The following is a T cell receptor (beta chain) sequence with its context. This entry is derived from a study of immune cell composition in non-small cell lung cancer. Trimming pared 0 bases from V and 5 bases from J, leaving 7 bases between. The germline CDR1 and CDR2 sequences are SGHDN and FVKESK. The CDR3 consists of 13 residues. Normal lung sampling was at least 3 cm from the tumour, as distant as possible. Genomic DNA came from frozen unsorted single-cell suspensions. This table comes from immunoSEQ multiplex PCR, and its TCRdb copy is limited to in-frame clones, with some not included. The sample contains approximately 5,900 clones, 87% of which appear only once.

The receptor comes from a human donor with non-small cell lung cancer. The sequencing sample was made of non-adjacent lung tissue. The rearrangement joins TRBV14 to TRBJ1-2; D may be TRBD1 (5 bases). CDR3 sequence reads: CASSQDAGYGYTF. CDR3 DNA: TGTGCCAGCAGCCAAGATGCAGGGTATGGCTACACCTTC.